These 24 T cell receptor beta chains share one sample of origin, sequenced in a study of T-cell reconstitution after alpha-beta-depleted transplantation in children. For TCRbeta, the library was prepared with unique molecular identifiers. TCRdb re-called the PCR reads through MiXCR, storing one row per CDR3 protein. The sample consists of approximately 390,000 distinct CDR3 sequences, under 13% of them appearing once. This material consisted of PBMCs from the stem cell graft donor, taken from the stem cell graft. The receptors originated from a human donor who donated a stem cell graft to a child with acute myeloid leukemia.

The chain couples TRBV5-1 to TRBJ2-4; 9 nucleotides line up with TRBD2. Trimming took 0 bases from V and 6 from J; bases not matched to a gene: 7. This CDR3 region has 16 residues. Germline CDR1 and CDR2: SGHRS and YFSETQ. The CDR3 loop is CASSLAPTSGTNIQYF. Here the CDR3 DNA reads TGCGCCAGCAGCTTGGCTCCGACTAGCGGAACAAACATTCAGTACTTC. The whole variable domain, remainder taken from reference TRBV5-1 and TRBJ2-4, is KAGVTQTPRYLIKTRGQQVTLSCSPISGHRSVSWYQQTPGQGLQFLFEYFSETQRNKGNFPGRFSGRQFSNSRSEMNVSTLELGDSALYLCASSLAPTSGTNIQYFGAGTRLSVL.

This CDR3 reads CASSPRTGVYEQYV. The CDR3, as DNA: TGTGCCAGCTCACCTCGGACAGGGGTCTACGAGCAGTACGTC. This chain uses TRBV18 with TRBJ2-7; 9 bases match TRBD1. The germline V gene encodes CDR1 KGHSH and CDR2 LQKENI. The CDR3 covers 14 residues. J lost 3 bases, V lost 3 bases, and 3 bases had no gene match.

This clonotype was seen only a few times. The chain uses TRBV5-5 and TRBJ1-2; 7 nucleotides agree with TRBD1. Germline V lookup: CDR1 SGHKS, CDR2 YYEKEE (reference sequence). The J segment lost 8 bases and the V segment lost 4 bases, leaving 11 bases of the junction unmatched. This CDR3 has 14 amino acids. The CDR3 coding sequence is TGTGCCAGCAGCCGAGACAGGGTTAATACGGGCTACACCTTC. Translating it yields CASSRDRVNTGYTF.

The CDR3 sequence: CSARGGDRGLQETQYF. In nucleotides, the CDR3 is TGCAGTGCTAGAGGTGGGGACAGGGGGCTTCAAGAGACCCAGTACTTC. The chain recombines TRBV20-1 with TRBJ2-5; 12 bases are a match to TRBD1. CDR1 is DFQATT, CDR2 SNEGSKA, per germline (reference sequence). The J segment lost 2 bases and the V segment lost 1 base, leaving 5 bases of the junction unmatched. The CDR3 length is 16 residues.

The V gene is TRBV20-1, the J gene TRBJ1-2; D call uncertain. The CDR3 runs 13 residues. Germline lookup yields CDR1 DFQATT and CDR2 SNEGSKA (reference sequence). V dropped 3 bases and J dropped 4 bases, with 12 bases sitting between them. CDR3 DNA: TGCAGTGCTAGGTTCGGAGATGTCTATGGCTACACCTTC. Encoded protein: CSARFGDVYGYTF.

This clonotype has ten or more counts. The chain couples TRBV5-5 to TRBJ2-4; no firm D call. Germline V gives CDR1 SGHKS, CDR2 YYEKEE (reference sequence). V lost 2 bases and J 10 bases, leaving 10 bases between the germline ends. The CDR3 loop spans 12 amino acids. In DNA, the CDR3 is TGTGCCAGCAGCTTTGAGTCAGGTATTCAGTACTTC. It yields the protein CASSFESGIQYF.

Ten or more counts support this clonotype. The chain is built from TRBV29-1 and TRBJ1-3; 7 bases are shared with TRBD1. Germline CDR1 reads SQVTM; CDR2 reads ANQGSEA. This CDR3 has 16 amino acids. V lost 6 bases and J lost 8; bases outside the gene matches: 19. The CDR3 DNA follows: TGCAGCGTGGCTCACGGGCCCGGGACAGTAGGGTACACCATATATTTT. It translates to CSVAHGPGTVGYTIYF. Complete variable domain (other parts from reference TRBV29-1 and TRBJ1-3): SAVISQKPSRDICQRGTSLTIQCQVDSQVTMMFWYRQQPGQSLTLIATANQGSEATYESGFVIDKFPISRPNLTFSTLTVSNMSPEDSSIYLCSVAHGPGTVGYTIYFGEGSWLTVV.

The chain recombines TRBV2 with TRBJ1-4; no definite D call. In germline, CDR1 is SNHLY, CDR2 FYNNEI. Between the trimmed V and J ends, which lost 2 bases and 2 bases, there was a span of 12 bases. The CDR3 sequence is 16 residues long. The CDR3 sequence is CASSERDSGTNEKLFF. The CDR3 nucleotides read TGTGCCAGCAGTGAACGTGATTCGGGTACTAATGAAAAACTGTTTTTT.

The sample holds a few counts of this clonotype. V is TRBV10-3 and J is TRBJ2-1; 7 positions match TRBD2. Germline V gene data show CDR1 as ENHRY and CDR2 as SYGVKD. Losses at the gene ends were 8 bases for V and 5 bases for J; bases not matched to a gene: 12. The CDR3 runs 15 residues. The CDR3 is CAIALGAGDNNEQFF. The CDR3 DNA is TGTGCCATCGCACTTGGGGCGGGAGACAACAATGAGCAGTTCTTC.

V gene TRBV5-1 combines with J gene TRBJ1-1; weak D call: TRBD1 (6 bases). The germline V gene has CDR1 SGHRS and CDR2 YFSETQ. The V gene lost 3 bases and the J gene lost 0 bases, with 18 bases spanning the gap. The CDR3 covers 17 residues. The CDR3 reads CASSSRGQGPLNTEAFF. The CDR3 nucleotides read TGCGCCAGCAGCTCCCGGGGGCAGGGCCCGTTGAACACTGAAGCTTTCTTT.

This clonotype was picked up a small number of times. V is TRBV7-3 and J is TRBJ2-1; D is perhaps TRBD1 (6 bases). Germline CDR1 reads SGHTA; CDR2 reads FQGTGA. Trimming removed 5 bases from V and 6 bases from J, with 17 bases in between. CDR3 length equals 15 residues. CDR3 sequence (DNA): TGTGCCAGCAGCCCAACAGGGTTATCGGGCAATGAGCAGTTCTTC. Translated: CASSPTGLSGNEQFF. Full variable domain (remainder filled in from reference TRBV7-3 and TRBJ2-1): GAGVSQTPSNKVTEKGKYVELRCDPISGHTALYWYRQSLGQGPEFLIYFQGTGAADDSGLPNDRFFAVRPEGSVSTLKIQRTERGDSAVYLCASSPTGLSGNEQFFGPGTRLTVL.

CDR3 sequence (DNA): TGTGCCATCAGTGGCACTAGCGACCACAATGAGCAGTTCTTC. Encoded protein: CAISGTSDHNEQFF. The chain carries TRBV10-3 and TRBJ2-1, with 7 bases that match TRBD2. V gave up 4 bases and J gave up 5 bases; unmatched junction bases: 5. This CDR3 has 14 amino acids. Germline V lookup: CDR1 ENHRY, CDR2 SYGVKD.

In this sample, this clonotype turned up a few times. The chain joins TRBV28 to TRBJ2-4, with D possibly TRBD1 on 5 matching bases. The CDR3 is 16 residues long. Germline V gives CDR1 MDHEN, CDR2 SYDVKM. Trimming pared 4 bases from V and 0 bases from J, leaving 13 bases between. CDR3 nucleotides: TGTGCCAGCAGTTCCAAAAGACAGCTAGCCAAAAACATTCAGTACTTC. Translated: CASSSKRQLAKNIQYF. Full variable domain (remainder filled in from reference TRBV28 and TRBJ2-4): DVKVTQSSRYLVKRTGEKVFLECVQDMDHENMFWYRQDPGLGLRLIYFSYDVKMKEKGDIPEGYSVSREKKERFSLILESASTNQTSMYLCASSSKRQLAKNIQYFGAGTRLSVL.

This clonotype occurred a few times. The chain joins TRBV7-9 to TRBJ2-1, with 11 bases aligning to TRBD2. The CDR3 extends over 17 amino acids. Germline V gives CDR1 SEHNR, CDR2 FQNEAQ (reference sequence). V dropped 4 bases and J dropped 1; count of bases not matched to a gene: 6. DNA for the CDR3: TGTGCCAGCAGCTCCGGAGGACTAGCGGGTTCCTACAATGAGCAGTTCTTC. Translation gives CASSSGGLAGSYNEQFF.

The chain couples TRBV20-1 to TRBJ2-1; weak D call: TRBD1 (6 bases). Germline assignment: CDR1 DFQATT and CDR2 SNEGSKA (reference sequence). The CDR3 extends over 13 amino acids. Trimming shortened V by 7 bases and J by 4 bases, and 14 bases separated the two germline ends. In DNA, the CDR3 is TGCAGTGTCCCCGGGACACTTTACAATGAGCAGTTCTTC. Encoded protein: CSVPGTLYNEQFF.

The V and J genes are TRBV20-1 and TRBJ1-1, with a tentative D call TRBD1 (5 bases). This CDR3 is built from 16 residues. With 3 bases removed from V and 1 base from J, the gap between germline ends came to 18 bases. The germline V gene has CDR1 DFQATT and CDR2 SNEGSKA (reference sequence). CDR3 protein: CSARPGWGGPNTEAFF. The CDR3 DNA reads as TGCAGTGCTAGGCCCGGGTGGGGGGGACCGAACACTGAAGCTTTCTTT.

This clonotype has more than one count but fewer than ten. This CDR3 is CASSHGTSGRIYTQYF. The DNA of the CDR3 is TGTGCCAGCAGCCACGGGACTAGCGGGAGAATATATACGCAGTATTTT. The genes are TRBV12-3 or TRBV12-4 and TRBJ2-3; TRBD2 matches at 14 bases. The CDR3 runs to 16 residues. V gave up 6 bases and J gave up 7 bases; unmatched junction bases: 9.

The V and J genes are TRBV5-1 and TRBJ2-7; a weak D match, TRBD1 (6 bases). Germline CDR1 reads SGHRS; CDR2 reads YFSETQ. CDR3 size: 15 residues. V was cut by 0 bases and J by 1 base, with 11 bases left in between. CDR3 sequence (DNA): TGCGCCAGCAGCTTGGAGGTAAGGGGGTCCTACGAGCAGTACTTC. Its translation is CASSLEVRGSYEQYF.

In its sample, this clonotype was seen a few times. J is TRBJ2-2 and V is TRBV20-1, with a possible D match to TRBD1 (6 bases). Between the trimmed V and J ends, which lost 5 bases and 5 bases, there was a span of 15 bases. There are 14 residues in the CDR3. Germline V lookup: CDR1 DFQATT, CDR2 SNEGSKA (reference sequence). The CDR3 DNA is TGCAGTGCTCCATTGGGGGCGAGGACCGGGGAGCTGTTTTTT. Translated: CSAPLGARTGELFF.

The sample holds many counts of this clonotype. The V and J genes are TRBV6-5 and TRBJ1-4, with 9 bases matching TRBD1. Germline assignment: CDR1 MNHEY and CDR2 SVGAGI. This CDR3 comprises 14 residues. V trimming: 5 bases; J trimming: 6 bases; junction bases outside the gene matches: 4. The CDR3 region is CASSRQGGDEKLFF. CDR3 DNA: TGTGCCAGCAGTCGACAGGGGGGGGATGAAAAACTGTTTTTT.

The chain employs TRBV5-1 and TRBJ2-3; D unclear. This CDR3 is built from 15 residues. Trimming cost V 0 bases and J 4 bases, with 12 bases left between them. CDR1 and CDR2 (germline): SGHRS, YFSETQ. The CDR3, as DNA: TGCGCCAGCAGCTTGGCTCGCCCTCTTGCAGATACGCAGTATTTT. Amino acids: CASSLARPLADTQYF.

The CDR3 nucleotides read TGTGCCAGCAGTCAAAGAGGACCGAATCCCCCCTTTGGCGAGCAGTACTTC. It is translated as CASSQRGPNPPFGEQYF. The gene calls are TRBV6-1 and TRBJ2-7, with no clear D. Germline lookup yields CDR1 MNHNS and CDR2 SASEGT. V shed 5 bases and J shed 6 bases, with 26 bases lying between them. The CDR3 has 17 residues.

This sequence joins TRBV19 and TRBJ2-2; 8 nucleotides match TRBD1. V trimming: 10 bases; J trimming: 3 bases; junction bases outside the gene matches: 7. CDR1 is LNHDA and CDR2 is SQIVND in the germline V gene (reference sequence). This CDR3 region has 14 residues. The CDR3 DNA sequence: TGTGCCATCCGACCACAGGGGGACACCGGGGAGCTGTTTTTT. This sequence encodes CAIRPQGDTGELFF.

The V and J genes are TRBV5-4 and TRBJ2-5; perhaps TRBD1 as D (6 bases). Per the germline V gene, CDR1 is SGHNT and CDR2 is YYREEE (reference sequence). Trimming took 1 base from V and 5 from J, leaving 15 bases between them. The CDR3 is 15 amino acids. CDR3 coding DNA: TGTGCCAGCAGCTTGACTCCGCAGAGGGGGGAGACCCAGTACTTC. Amino acid sequence: CASSLTPQRGETQYF.